These T cell receptor beta chains were read from a single sample in a study of Graves' ophthalmopathy and Graves' hyperthyroidism. TCRdb passed the multiplex PCR reads through MiXCR, listing each CDR3 protein once. Among approximately 210,000 distinct CDR3 sequences listed, roughly a fifth were seen once. The sample comprised peripheral blood. The receptor source for this set is a woman aged 45-59 years with Graves' ophthalmopathy. Each CDR3 is given with its conserved first and last residue. The D gene is left open where the match is weak.

d_call v_call cdr3_aa
TRBD1 TRBV19 CASRGTGHQPQHF
NA TRBV19 CASTTLKGQSYEQYF
TRBD2 TRBV30 CAQKLAGRETQYF
NA TRBV30 CAWSQGHGYTF
NA TRBV9 CASSPIPSGGETQYF
NA TRBV6-2/TRBV6-3 CASSYQYSSDTEAFF
NA TRBV18 CASSPRESGETQYF
TRBD2 TRBV19 CASSIGLTSGTLEETQYF
NA TRBV10-2 CASRGTKNQPQHF
NA TRBV6-5 CASSLVSPGETQYF
NA TRBV27 CASRMNTGELFF
NA TRBV7-2 CASSPRMSYEQYF
TRBD1 TRBV6-1 CASSQPGTGGNDGYTF
NA TRBV30 CAWGKGGSSYEQYF
NA TRBV6-5 CASSYSKEKPVEQYF
TRBD1 TRBV6-1 CASSEPGQKNIQYF
NA TRBV19 CASSIGSTGSYEQYF
NA TRBV6-1 CASGAGWSYEQYF
TRBD1 TRBV6-5 CASSYSRQGGGYGYTF
NA TRBV29-1 CSVEDHRAQYQETQYF
TRBD1 TRBV28 CASSSTAGQGFGEQYF
NA TRBV29-1 CSVRQFMGETQYF
TRBD1 TRBV5-5 CASSWDRGSYGYTF
NA TRBV6-5 CASITQINTEAFF
NA TRBV11-2 CASSLLGAGAYQETQYF
NA TRBV11-2 CASSLQTDQETQYF
NA TRBV6-2/TRBV6-3 CASSVGSGELFF
NA TRBV12-3/TRBV12-4 CASSTTGYEQYF
TRBD2 TRBV7-2 CVWSGGPGNEQFF
NA TRBV6-2/TRBV6-3 CASSPRGVNTEAFF
NA TRBV18 CASSPLGGEAKGYTF
NA TRBV12-3/TRBV12-4 CASSFGSISYNSPLHF
NA TRBV28 CATEDSISYEQYF
NA TRBV25-1 CASSANRAGGNQPQHF
TRBD1 TRBV14 CASSQDNRGNYGYTF
NA TRBV6-1 CASRLGAVGTEAFF
TRBD1 TRBV18 CASSPKGTELYGYTF
NA TRBV10-3 CAISESGGVVTQYF
TRBD1 TRBV11-2 CASSSPGQNSYEQYF
TRBD1 TRBV6-2/TRBV6-3 CASSYSGQAQISSYEQYF
TRBD1 TRBV11-2 CASSTTGGPYEQYF
NA TRBV7-2 CASSSRGRMSYEQYF
TRBD1 TRBV29-1 CSVRTGDYGYTF
TRBD1 TRBV5-1 CASSPGTAYMNTEAFF
TRBD1 TRBV6-1 CASSDKTGTVTEAFF
NA TRBV28 CASNINGYNGYTF
NA TRBV30 CAWNRAKTQYF
NA TRBV5-1 CASSPRGGVEGYTF
NA TRBV6-5 CASSSGRLNQPQHF
TRBD2 TRBV6-2/TRBV6-3 CASSRLAGSFSYEQYF
NA TRBV7-9 CASRRALQETQYF
NA TRBV25-1 CASSDGLTALETQYF
NA TRBV6-1 CASSEFPRAGRNTEAFF
TRBD1 TRBV19 CASRDRAGTEAFF